This TCR beta chain was documented in a study of blood T cell repertoires in COVID-19. Study background: From the United States, Italy and Spain came samples of acute and convalescent COVID-19.

In the study's own analysis: Estimation of nucleated cell counts relied on the amplification of reference gene primers. TCRdb's table, derived via immunoSEQ multiplex PCR, lists solely in-frame clones and lacks some. V and J calls and clone size follow that table, whereas D and trimming were derived from the DNA. The data contain 350,000 or so clones, more than 75% of them singletons. Cohort 3 donors were reported recovered after two negative PCRs, clearance, or symptom resolution. Specimen: PBMCs or T cells enriched from blood (not recorded which). The clonotype was recovered from a woman aged 30 to 39 who had recovered from COVID-19.

The CDR3 loop reads CASSLTGTSGGSYEQYF. In DNA form, the CDR3 reads TGTGCCAGCAGTCTCACCGGGACTAGCGGGGGCTCCTACGAGCAGTACTTC. The chain carries TRBV28 and TRBJ2-7; 14 bases are a match to TRBD2. Germline V gene lookup returns CDR1 MDHEN and CDR2 SYDVKM. The CDR3 loop spans 17 amino acids. V was clipped by 5 bases and J by 0 bases; unmatched bases: 6.